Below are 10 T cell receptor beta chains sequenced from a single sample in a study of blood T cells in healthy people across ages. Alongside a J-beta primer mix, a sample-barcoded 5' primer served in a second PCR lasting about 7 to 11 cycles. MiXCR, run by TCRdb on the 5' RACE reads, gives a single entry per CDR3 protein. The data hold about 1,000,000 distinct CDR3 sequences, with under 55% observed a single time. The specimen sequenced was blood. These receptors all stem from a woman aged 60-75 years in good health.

CDR3 region: CASSGIKGPYGYTF. Here the CDR3 DNA reads TGTGCCAGCAGCGGAATAAAGGGCCCGTACGGCTACACCTTC. The rearrangement links TRBV9 to TRBJ1-2, with no clear D. The CDR3 is 14 residues long. The germline CDR1 and CDR2 sequences are SGDLS and YYNGEE. The V gene lost 3 bases and the J gene lost 8 bases, with 17 bases spanning the gap.

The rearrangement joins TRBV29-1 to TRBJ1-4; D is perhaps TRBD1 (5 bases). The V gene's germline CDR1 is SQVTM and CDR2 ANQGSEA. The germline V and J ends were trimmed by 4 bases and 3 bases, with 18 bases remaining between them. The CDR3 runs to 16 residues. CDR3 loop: CSVADGGSWANEKLFF. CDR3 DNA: TGCAGCGTTGCCGACGGGGGTAGTTGGGCTAATGAAAAACTGTTTTTT.

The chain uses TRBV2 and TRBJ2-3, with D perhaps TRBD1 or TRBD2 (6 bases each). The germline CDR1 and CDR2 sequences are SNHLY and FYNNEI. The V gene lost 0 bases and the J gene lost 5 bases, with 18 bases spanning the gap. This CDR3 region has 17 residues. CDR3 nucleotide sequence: TGTGCCAGCAGTGAAGCAGGAGGGGGGAGATTGGGAGATACGCAGTATTTT. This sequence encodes CASSEAGGGRLGDTQYF.

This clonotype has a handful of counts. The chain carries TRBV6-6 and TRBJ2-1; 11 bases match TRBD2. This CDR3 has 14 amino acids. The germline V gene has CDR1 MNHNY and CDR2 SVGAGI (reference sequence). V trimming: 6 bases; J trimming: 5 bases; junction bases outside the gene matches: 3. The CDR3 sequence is CASRRLAGNNEQFF. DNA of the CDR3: TGTGCCAGCAGACGACTAGCGGGGAACAATGAGCAGTTCTTC.

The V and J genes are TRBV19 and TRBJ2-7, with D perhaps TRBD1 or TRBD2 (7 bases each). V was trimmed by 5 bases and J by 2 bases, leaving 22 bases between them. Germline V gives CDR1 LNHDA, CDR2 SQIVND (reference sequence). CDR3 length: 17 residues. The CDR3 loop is CASSRTSGGDETYEQYF. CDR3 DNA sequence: TGTGCCAGTAGTCGAACCTCAGGGGGGGACGAAACCTACGAGCAGTACTTC.

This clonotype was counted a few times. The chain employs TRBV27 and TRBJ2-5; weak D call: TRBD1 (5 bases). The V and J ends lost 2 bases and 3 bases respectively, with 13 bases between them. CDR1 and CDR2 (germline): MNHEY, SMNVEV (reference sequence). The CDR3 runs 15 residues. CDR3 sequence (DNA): TGTGCCAGCAGTTTAGGAACAGGCAGAGAAGAGACCCAGTACTTC. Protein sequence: CASSLGTGREETQYF.

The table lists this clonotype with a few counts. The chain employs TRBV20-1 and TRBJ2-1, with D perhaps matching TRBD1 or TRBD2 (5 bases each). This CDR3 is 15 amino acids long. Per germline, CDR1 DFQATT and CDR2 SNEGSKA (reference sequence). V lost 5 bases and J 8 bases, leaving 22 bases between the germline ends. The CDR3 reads CSAPVGRRIVDEQFF. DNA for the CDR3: TGCAGTGCTCCGGTGGGACGTAGGATCGTCGATGAGCAGTTCTTC.

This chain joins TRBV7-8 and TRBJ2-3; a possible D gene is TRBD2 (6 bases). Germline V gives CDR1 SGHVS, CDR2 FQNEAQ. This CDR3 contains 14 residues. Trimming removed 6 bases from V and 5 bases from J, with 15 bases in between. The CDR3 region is CASREGGVGDTQYF. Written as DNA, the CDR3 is TGTGCCAGCAGGGAGGGCGGGGTAGGAGATACGCAGTATTTT.

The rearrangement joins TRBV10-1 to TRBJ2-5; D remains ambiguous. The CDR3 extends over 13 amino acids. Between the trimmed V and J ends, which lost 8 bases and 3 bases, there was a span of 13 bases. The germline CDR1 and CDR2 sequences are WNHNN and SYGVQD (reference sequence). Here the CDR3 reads CASSRTAEETQYF. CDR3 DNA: TGCGCCAGCTCCAGGACGGCTGAAGAGACCCAGTACTTC.

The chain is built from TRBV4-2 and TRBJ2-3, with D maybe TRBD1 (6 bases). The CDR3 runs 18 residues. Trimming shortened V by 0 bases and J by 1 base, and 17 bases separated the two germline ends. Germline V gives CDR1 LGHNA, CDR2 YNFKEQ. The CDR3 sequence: CASSQDRPGAFGTDTQYF. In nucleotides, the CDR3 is TGTGCCAGCAGCCAAGATCGCCCAGGGGCATTCGGCACAGATACGCAGTATTTT.